These 10 T cell receptor beta chains were sequenced from one sample in a study of cytomegalovirus exposure and HLA in healthy donors. The repertoire was sequenced with immunoSEQ multiplex PCR; TCRdb's copy has only in-frame clones and lacks some. The table lists roughly 300,000 clones, roughly 90% of them singletons. Sequencing used PBMCs. These receptors were collected from a woman aged 18-29 years in good health and CMV-seronegative.

This chain links TRBV27 with TRBJ2-1; 9 bases line up with TRBD2. Germline V CDR1 and CDR2: MNHEY, SMNVEV (reference sequence). V gave up 0 bases and J gave up 6 bases; unmatched junction bases: 6. The length of the CDR3 is 16 residues. The CDR3 coding sequence is TGTGCCAGCAGTTTATCGGCTAGCGGGGCCCTCAATGAGCAGTTCTTC. Translation gives CASSLSASGALNEQFF.

This chain uses TRBV18 with TRBJ1-2, with 8 bases aligning to TRBD1. Unmatched junction bases numbered 7, after V lost 4 bases and J lost 6 bases. The CDR3 has 14 residues. Germline CDR1 and CDR2: KGHSH and LQKENI. For the CDR3, the DNA is TGTGCCAGCTCACGTGCCGGGACAGGCGATGGCTACACCTTC. Translation: CASSRAGTGDGYTF. Variable domain in full (rest from reference TRBV18 and TRBJ1-2): NAGVMQNPRHLVRRRGQEARLRCSPMKGHSHVYWYRQLPEEGLKFMVYLQKENIIDESGMPKERFSAEFPKEGPSILRIQQVVRGDSAAYFCASSRAGTGDGYTFGSGTRLTVV.

The J gene is TRBJ2-3, the V gene TRBV9; 9 bases map to TRBD1. V was clipped by 3 bases and J by 3 bases; unmatched bases: 5. The CDR3 runs to 15 residues. The germline V gene has CDR1 SGDLS and CDR2 YYNGEE. CDR3 DNA: TGTGCCAGCAGCGATGGACAGGGGATTACAGATACGCAGTATTTT. It translates to CASSDGQGITDTQYF.

The chain uses TRBV28 and TRBJ1-2, with a tentative D call TRBD1 (5 bases). Deletions cut 2 bases from V and 4 bases from J, with 14 bases between. Germline lookup yields CDR1 MDHEN and CDR2 SYDVKM. The length of the CDR3 is 15 residues. CDR3 DNA sequence: TGTGCCAGCAGTTTACAGGGACTTTCCCTCTATGGCTACACCTTC. It yields the protein CASSLQGLSLYGYTF.

This clone was seen only once. V usage is TRBV7-2 and J usage is TRBJ2-5, with TRBD2 matching over 9 bases. V shed 5 bases, J shed 1 base, and the junction held 5 bases outside the gene matches. The length of the CDR3 is 15 residues. CDR1 SGHTA and CDR2 FQGNSA come from the germline V gene. The DNA of the CDR3 is TGTGCCAGCAGCCGCATAGCGGGGGCCCAAGAGACCCAGTACTTC. Translated: CASSRIAGAQETQYF. Full variable domain (rest looked up from reference TRBV7-2 and TRBJ2-5): GAGVSQSPSNKVTEKGKDVELRCDPISGHTALYWYRQSLGQGLEFLIYFQGNSAPDKSGLPSDRFSAERTGGSVSTLTIQRTQQEDSAVYLCASSRIAGAQETQYFGPGTRLLVL.

The chain carries TRBV28 and TRBJ1-5, with D uncertain. Germline CDR1 and CDR2: MDHEN and SYDVKM. There are 14 residues in the CDR3. Trimming removed 2 bases at V and 6 bases at J, with 11 bases between. The CDR3 sequence is CASSLGRVGQPQHF. The DNA for the CDR3 is TGTGCCAGCAGTTTAGGGAGGGTCGGTCAGCCCCAGCATTTT.

This clone has just one count. The chain uses TRBV6-1 and TRBJ2-7; D call uncertain. In germline, CDR1 is MNHNS, CDR2 SASEGT. Trimming removed 4 bases from V and 3 bases from J, with 7 bases in between. This CDR3 comprises 12 residues. CDR3: CASSGTGYEQYF. CDR3 coding DNA: TGTGCCAGCAGTGGAACCGGCTACGAGCAGTACTTC.

The chain recombines TRBV27 with TRBJ2-7, with 8 positions matching TRBD2. CDR1 and CDR2 (germline): MNHEY, SMNVEV (reference sequence). This CDR3 is built from 13 residues. Trimming removed 5 bases from V and 3 bases from J; junction bases left unmatched: 3. CDR3 sequence (DNA): TGTGCCAGCAGTCAGGGGACTAGCTACGAGCAGTACTTC. It is translated as CASSQGTSYEQYF.

The chain's CDR3 is CASSQERAGANTGELFF. CDR3 bases: TGCGCCAGCAGCCAAGAACGAGCGGGAGCGAACACCGGGGAGCTGTTTTTT. The chain uses TRBV4-3 and TRBJ2-2; 8 bases match TRBD2. V gave up 0 bases and J gave up 0 bases; unmatched junction bases: 3. CDR1 is LGHNA and CDR2 is YSLEER in the germline V gene. This CDR3 comprises 17 residues.

The chain couples TRBV4-2 to TRBJ1-5, with a possible D match to TRBD1 (5 bases). Germline V gives CDR1 LGHNA, CDR2 YNFKEQ. The V end was cut by 1 base, the J end by 0 bases, with 16 bases between. The CDR3 has 18 amino acids. The CDR3 DNA sequence: TGTGCCAGCAGCCAAGTTCAGGGAGGTCAGAATAGCAATCAGCCCCAGCATTTT. Amino acids: CASSQVQGGQNSNQPQHF.